This T cell receptor beta chain comes out of a study of cytomegalovirus exposure and HLA in healthy donors. Study-level results: Clonal expansion was found to be greater in HLA-associated TCR beta chains than in equally common others in a later analysis. A later analysis linked some 17,000 TCR beta sequences to HLA alleles at 0.05 false discovery rate. Later analysis identified several of the most significant clusters that appeared linked to common viral pathogens.

Primers for the PCR totalled 60 Vbeta and 13 Jbeta. Here immunoSEQ multiplex PCR was the method, and the copy in TCRdb shows in-frame clones only, minus some. The sample gives 75,000 to 100,000 clones, about two thirds of which show up once; approximately 9% is in the top ten. Points on this clone: Its antigen is undetermined.

The clonotype comes from a man aged 55-75 years in good health and CMV-seronegative. Sample: PBMCs.

The CDR3 DNA sequence: TGCGCCAGCAGCTTGGACAACGGGGGCACTGAAGCTTTCTTT. This sequence encodes CASSLDNGGTEAFF. This chain connects TRBV5-1 to TRBJ1-1, with D possibly TRBD1 on 5 matching bases. The CDR3 runs to 14 residues. CDR1 is SGHRS, CDR2 YFSETQ, per germline. The germline V and J ends were trimmed by 0 bases and 4 bases, with 10 bases remaining between them.